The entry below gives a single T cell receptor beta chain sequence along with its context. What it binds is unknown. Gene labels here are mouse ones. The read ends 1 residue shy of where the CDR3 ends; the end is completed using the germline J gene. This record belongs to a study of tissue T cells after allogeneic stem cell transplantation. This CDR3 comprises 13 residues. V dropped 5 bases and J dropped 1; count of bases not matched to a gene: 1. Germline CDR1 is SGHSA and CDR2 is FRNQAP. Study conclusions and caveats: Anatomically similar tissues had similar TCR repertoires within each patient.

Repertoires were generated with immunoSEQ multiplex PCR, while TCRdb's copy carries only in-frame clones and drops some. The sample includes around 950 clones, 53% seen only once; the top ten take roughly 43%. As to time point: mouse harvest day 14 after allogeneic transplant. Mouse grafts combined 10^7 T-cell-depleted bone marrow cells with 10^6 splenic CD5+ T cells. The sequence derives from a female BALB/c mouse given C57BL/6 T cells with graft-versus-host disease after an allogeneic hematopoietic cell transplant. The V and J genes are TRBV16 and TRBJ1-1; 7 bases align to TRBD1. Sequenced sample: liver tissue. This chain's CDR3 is CASSRTGNTEVFF. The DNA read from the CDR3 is TGTGCAAGCAGCCGGACAGGGAACACAGAAGTCTTC.